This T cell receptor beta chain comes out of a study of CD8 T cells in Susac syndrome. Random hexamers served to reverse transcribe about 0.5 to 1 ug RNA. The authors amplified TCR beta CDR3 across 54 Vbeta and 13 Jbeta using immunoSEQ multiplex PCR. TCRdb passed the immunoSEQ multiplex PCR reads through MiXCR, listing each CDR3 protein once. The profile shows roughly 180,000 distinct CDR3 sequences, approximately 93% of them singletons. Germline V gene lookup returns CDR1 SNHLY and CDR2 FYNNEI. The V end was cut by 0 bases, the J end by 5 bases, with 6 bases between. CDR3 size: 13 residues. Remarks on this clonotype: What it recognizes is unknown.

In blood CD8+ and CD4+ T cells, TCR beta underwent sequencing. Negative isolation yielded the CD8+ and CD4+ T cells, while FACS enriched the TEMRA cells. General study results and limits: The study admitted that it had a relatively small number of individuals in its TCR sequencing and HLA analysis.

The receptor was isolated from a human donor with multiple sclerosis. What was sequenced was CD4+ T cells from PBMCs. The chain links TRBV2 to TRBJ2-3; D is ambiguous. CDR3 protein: CASSEARKDTQYF. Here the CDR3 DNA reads TGTGCCAGCAGTGAAGCCCGTAAAGATACGCAGTATTTT.